This TCR beta chain was documented in a study of blood T cell repertoires in COVID-19 (dated by TCRdb to the early 2020s). Context from the whole study: The collaborator samples originated in the United States, Italy and Spain and spanned the acute and convalescent phases of COVID-19. The samples were drawn from the first 160 participants of the ongoing ImmuneRACE study and from 1,254 subjects provided by 6 global collaborators. The prospective study material was composed of cDNA or gDNA derived from T cells, B-cell-depleted T cells, or PBMCs. Deeply sampled blood TCRbeta repertoires from subjects exposed to, actively infected with, or recovered from COVID-19 were included in the dataset. The repertoires were made available in a free public database intended to serve as a resource for research on the immune response to SARS-CoV-2. A de-identified subject ID, COVID-19 status, age in years and sex were almost always included in the sample metadata. HLA class I and class II types, where available, came from metadata supplied by the sample provider rather than from assay-based typing. Study-level results and caveats: The quantity of clinical and demographic metadata differed by source and by participant and was supplied without curation.

Of note for this clone: Which antigen it targets is not known. The sample holds no much larger clone one base away, and base qualities are not on file.

In Seattle, one collaborating source enrolled patients while the infection was active and tracked those patients longitudinally over the course of disease. Collaborating institutions collected whole blood in K2EDTA tubes following their own protocols. For TCRbeta analysis, collaborators shipped samples as frozen whole blood, isolated PBMCs, or DNA extracted from either of those sample types. TCRbeta CDR3 regions were amplified from genomic DNA using the immunoSEQ Assay, a bias-controlled multiplex PCR. The study's processing was this. The number of nucleated cells in each sample was estimated from the amplification of reference gene primers within the assay. Sequence reads were collapsed and filtered to measure the absolute abundance of every unique TCRbeta CDR3 rearrangement. For each sample, productive Simpson clonality was calculated as the square root of Simpson's diversity index across productive rearrangements. Not all clones reach the TCRdb copy of this immuneACCESS table, which keeps in-frame sequences only. Checked studies attribute under half of the gap to unresolved V genes and leave the rest unexplained. The DNA was the basis for D and trimming; V, J and clone size are from that table. In this sample the table shows about 180,000 clones, roughly 87% of which occur a single time. Together, the top ten hold approximately 8% of the sample.

The CDR3, cysteine through phenylalanine, is 15 amino acids long. Left in the record is the CDR3 DNA by itself, 45 bases read in frame from the first base. Trimmed from V: 2 bases; trimmed from J: 8 bases; junction bases lacking a gene match: 7. CDR1 and CDR2 are read off the germline V gene as MNHEY and SVGEGT. The receptor was derived from an older woman with COVID-19, enrolled during active disease. Recombination linked TRBV6-2 or TRBV6-3 to TRBJ2-3; TRBD2 fits 10 bases in the junction. Sequenced material: peripheral blood. The DNA is TGTGCCAGCAGTTACAGGACTAGCGGAACGGGTACGCAGTATTTT. Translated, this is CASSYRTSGTGTQYF.